This T cell receptor beta chain derives from a study of graft-versus-host responses after intestinal transplantation. For the study at large: Induction using anti-thymocyte globulin, followed by tacrolimus and steroids for roughly 3 years, was given to all recipients. Whole-study results and caveats: An association linked early post-transplant HvG declines with peak circulating GvH clone levels.

Sequencing was performed with immunoSEQ multiplex PCR; in TCRdb, only in-frame clones are kept and a portion is missing. The profile covers about 120,000 clones, with roughly nine tenths appearing a single time and roughly 0.23% taken by the ten largest. Losses at the gene ends were 2 bases for V and 13 bases for J; bases not matched to a gene: 8. CDR1 is GTSNPN, CDR2 SVGIG, per germline (reference sequence). The CDR3 has 11 residues. Notes on this clone: Its antigen is still unknown.

The sequence was obtained from a human donor who was the organ donor for an intestinal transplant. The input for sequencing was unstimulated CD4+ T cells sorted from spleen or lymph node cells, taken before transplant. V usage is TRBV30 and J usage is TRBJ2-7; 7 nucleotides agree with TRBD1. CDR3 bases: TGTGCCTGGAGTCGACAGGGCCCGTTATACTTC. Its protein product is CAWSRQGPLYF.